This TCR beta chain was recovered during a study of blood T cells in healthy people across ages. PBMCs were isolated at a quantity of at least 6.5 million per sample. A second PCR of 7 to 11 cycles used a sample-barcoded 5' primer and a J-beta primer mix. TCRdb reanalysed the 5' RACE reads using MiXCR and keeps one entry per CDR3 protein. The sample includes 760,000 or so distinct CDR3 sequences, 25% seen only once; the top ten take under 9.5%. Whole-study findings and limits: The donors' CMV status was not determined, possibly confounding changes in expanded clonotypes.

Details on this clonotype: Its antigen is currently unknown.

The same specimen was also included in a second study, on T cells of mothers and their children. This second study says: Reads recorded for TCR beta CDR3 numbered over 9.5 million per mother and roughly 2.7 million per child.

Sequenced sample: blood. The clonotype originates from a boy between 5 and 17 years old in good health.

CDR3 sequence (DNA): TGCAGCGTTGAGGGGAGATCCGGGACAGGGGGCCTCACAGATACGCAGTATTTT. It encodes CSVEGRSGTGGLTDTQYF. The V gene is TRBV29-1, the J gene TRBJ2-3, with 12 bases matching TRBD1. Trimming took 3 bases from V and 2 from J; bases not matched to a gene: 12. Per the germline V gene, CDR1 is SQVTM and CDR2 is ANQGSEA. The CDR3 is 18 amino acids.